This T cell receptor (beta chain) was captured by sequencing in a study of radiotherapy plus CTLA-4 blockade in lung cancer. Study-wide background: Around 19% of enrolled patients responded objectively, and more than 30% had disease control.

Libraries were prepared by immunoSEQ multiplex PCR; TCRdb keeps only in-frame clonotypes and omits some of them. The sample holds some 51,000 clones, more than 75% seen once. CTLA-4 blockade using ipilimumab, together with focal radiation, was received by patients with chemo-refractory metastatic non-small-cell lung cancer. As for this clone: No antigen is known for it.

Germline lookup yields CDR1 SGHRS and CDR2 YFSETQ. This CDR3 is 15 amino acids long. With 3 bases clipped from V and 1 base from J, the junction kept 5 bases outside the gene matches. Study observations and caveats: TCR clones from tumors expanded in blood after radiotherapy plus ipilimumab. Early blood T cell clone dynamics, with interferon-beta, were reported to best predict response.

Sample: peripheral blood, taken from a patient treated with radiotherapy plus ipilimumab. The receptor's source is a human donor with non-small cell lung cancer who had a complete response to radiotherapy plus ipilimumab. The chain combines TRBV5-1 with TRBJ2-3; 7 positions agree with TRBD1. The CDR3 reads CASSSGGFGTDTQYF. CDR3 nucleotide sequence: TGCGCCAGCAGCTCAGGGGGATTTGGCACAGATACGCAGTATTTT.